This note documents a single T cell receptor (beta chain) sequence. TCRdb's table, derived via immunoSEQ multiplex PCR, lists solely in-frame clones and lacks some. Of 260,000 or so clones listed, roughly 86% are singletons. This sample is drawn from a study of blood T cell repertoires in COVID-19. Study information: Acute and convalescent COVID-19 specimens originated in the United States, Italy and Spain.

The CDR3 loop spans 13 amino acids. V was cut by 6 bases and J by 3 bases, with 11 bases left in between. The sequenced sample consisted of peripheral blood. The chain has TRBV12-3 or TRBV12-4 and TRBJ1-1, with D unclear. The clonotype was recovered from a human donor in a cohort sampled during active COVID-19. In DNA, the CDR3 is TGTGCCAGCAGCTGGGTACGGGACACTGAAGCTTTCTTT. It codes for CASSWVRDTEAFF.